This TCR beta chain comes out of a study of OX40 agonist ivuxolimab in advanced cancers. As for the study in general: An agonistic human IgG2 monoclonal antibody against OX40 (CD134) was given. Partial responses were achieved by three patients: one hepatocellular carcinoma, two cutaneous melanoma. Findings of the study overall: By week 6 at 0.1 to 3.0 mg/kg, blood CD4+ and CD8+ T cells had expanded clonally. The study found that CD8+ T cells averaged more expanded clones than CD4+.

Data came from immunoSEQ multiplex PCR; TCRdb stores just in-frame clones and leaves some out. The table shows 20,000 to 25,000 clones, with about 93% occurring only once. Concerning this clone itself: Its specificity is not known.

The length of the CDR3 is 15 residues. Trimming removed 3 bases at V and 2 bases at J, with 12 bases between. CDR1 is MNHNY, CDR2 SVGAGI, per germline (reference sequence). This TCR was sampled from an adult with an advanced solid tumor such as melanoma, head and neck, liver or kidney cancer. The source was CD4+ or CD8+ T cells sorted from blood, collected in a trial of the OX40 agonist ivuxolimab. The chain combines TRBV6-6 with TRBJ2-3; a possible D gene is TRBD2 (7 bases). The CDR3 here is CASSYSAGATDTQYF. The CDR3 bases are TGTGCCAGCAGTTATAGCGCGGGGGCCACAGATACGCAGTATTTT.